Presented here are 14 T cell receptor beta chains from one specimen sequenced in a study of blood T cell repertoires in COVID-19. The data were produced by immunoSEQ multiplex PCR, yet TCRdb's version contains in-frame clones alone and is incomplete. The sample has under 60,000 clones, approximately 80% seen once. Input material: peripheral blood. These receptors were taken from a human donor with active or convalescent COVID-19. The donor label of this sample is uncertain.

The rearrangement links TRBV30 to TRBJ2-1; D remains unclear. Germline V gives CDR1 GTSNPN, CDR2 SVGIG (reference sequence). Trimming took off 0 bases at V and 12 bases at J, with 12 bases between the two ends. This CDR3 is 12 amino acids long. CDR3 protein: CAWSVFRLGQFF. The CDR3 DNA sequence: TGTGCCTGGAGTGTTTTTCGGCTAGGGCAGTTCTTC.

This clone occurred once. DNA for the CDR3: TGTGCCAGCAGCTTAGAGGGGCACTCAAATCAGCCCCAGCATTTT. It translates to CASSLEGHSNQPQHF. The rearrangement links TRBV7-9 to TRBJ1-5; perhaps TRBD1 as D (5 bases). This CDR3 comprises 15 residues. Germline CDR1 and CDR2: SEHNR and FQNEAQ (reference sequence). Trimming took 1 base from V and 4 from J, leaving 11 bases between them.

This clone came up a few times. The rearrangement links TRBV5-1 to TRBJ1-4, with D perhaps TRBD1 (6 bases). CDR1 and CDR2 from the germline V gene are SGHRS and YFSETQ. The CDR3 sequence is 12 residues long. Trimming left V 6 bases short and J 5 bases short, with 8 bases between. The CDR3 spells CASMGTNEKLFF. CDR3 coding DNA: TGCGCCAGCATGGGGACAAATGAAAAACTGTTTTTT.

This rearrangement joins TRBV12-5 to TRBJ1-6, with D tentatively TRBD1 (6 bases). The germline V gene encodes CDR1 LGHNT and CDR2 FRNRAP. Trimming shortened V by 7 bases and J by 4 bases, and 11 bases separated the two germline ends. The CDR3 has 14 amino acids. This chain's CDR3 is CASVQDSYNSPLHF. In DNA, the CDR3 is TGTGCTAGTGTCCAGGACAGTTATAATTCACCCCTCCACTTT.

This chain connects TRBV5-1 to TRBJ1-3, with D perhaps matching TRBD1 (5 bases). Germline lookup yields CDR1 SGHRS and CDR2 YFSETQ. This CDR3 has 16 residues. V lost 2 bases and J 5 bases, leaving 17 bases between the germline ends. The CDR3 loop reads CASSLNPQGSRNTIYF. CDR3 coding DNA: TGCGCCAGCAGCTTAAACCCCCAGGGTTCCAGAAACACCATATATTTT.

The chain has TRBV20-1 and TRBJ2-1, with TRBD2 identical over 10 bases. The junction had 8 bases not matched to a gene; V was cut back by 3 bases and J by 6 bases. Germline V CDR1 and CDR2: DFQATT, SNEGSKA (reference sequence). CDR3 length: 15 residues. This chain's CDR3 is CSASFLAGDSNEQFF. CDR3 sequence (DNA): TGCAGTGCTAGTTTTCTAGCGGGAGATAGCAATGAGCAGTTCTTC.

This chain links TRBV12-3 or TRBV12-4 with TRBJ2-7; a weak D match, TRBD1 (6 bases). Trimming pared 11 bases from V and 2 bases from J, leaving 13 bases between. The CDR3 totals 12 residues. The CDR3, as DNA: TGTGCCTCATGGACAGAAGCCTACGAGCAGTACTTC. It translates to CASWTEAYEQYF.

This clone was seen more than once but under ten times. This chain joins TRBV28 and TRBJ1-2; D gene unclear. V was trimmed by 5 bases and J by 5 bases, leaving 12 bases between them. Germline assignment: CDR1 MDHEN and CDR2 SYDVKM. The CDR3 length is 13 residues. The DNA of the CDR3 is TGTGCCAGCAGTGTAGGACTAGGTTATGGCTACACCTTC. It encodes CASSVGLGYGYTF.

This chain uses TRBV10-1 with TRBJ2-2; a possible D gene is TRBD2 (6 bases). Per the germline V gene, CDR1 is WNHNN and CDR2 is SYGVQD (reference sequence). This CDR3 has 14 residues. The germline V and J ends were trimmed by 6 bases and 0 bases, with 8 bases remaining between them. The CDR3 DNA follows: TGCGCCAGCAGACTAGCTGCGAACACCGGGGAGCTGTTTTTT. Protein sequence: CASRLAANTGELFF.

This clone was seen just once. The chain carries TRBV7-3 and TRBJ2-1; 12 bases line up with TRBD2. The CDR3 runs to 15 residues. The ends lost 2 bases at V and 9 bases at J; junction bases unmatched: 5. Germline V gene lookup returns CDR1 SGHTA and CDR2 FQGTGA. In DNA form, the CDR3 reads TGTGCCAGCAGCTTAGCTAGCGGGAGGGCCGGTGAGCAGTTCTTC. It specifies CASSLASGRAGEQFF.

V usage is TRBV5-1 and J usage is TRBJ2-7; 12 bases are a match to TRBD1. V shed 2 bases and J 5 bases; nucleotides not matched to a gene: 5. This CDR3 is built from 15 residues. Looked up from germline, CDR1 is SGHRS and CDR2 is YFSETQ. The CDR3 loop is CASSFGTGGKDEQYF. The CDR3 DNA sequence: TGCGCCAGCAGCTTCGGGACAGGGGGCAAGGACGAGCAGTACTTC.

This clone was recorded a few times. The gene calls are TRBV5-8 and TRBJ1-1, with 9 positions matching TRBD1. This CDR3 comprises 13 residues. V was clipped by 0 bases and J by 9 bases; unmatched bases: 3. The germline CDR1 and CDR2 sequences are SGHTS and YDEGEE. In DNA, the CDR3 is TGTGCCAGCAGCTTGGGGGACAGGGTGAAAGCTTTCTTT. This gives the protein CASSLGDRVKAFF.

This clone has just one count. This chain joins TRBV2 and TRBJ1-5; D is perhaps TRBD1 (5 bases). The CDR3 is 17 residues long. Trimming took 6 bases from V and 0 from J, leaving 18 bases between them. Germline loops: CDR1 SNHLY, CDR2 FYNNEI. CDR3 protein: CASSTAAGTYSNQPQHF. For the CDR3, the DNA is TGTGCCAGCAGCACAGCCGCAGGGACTTATAGCAATCAGCCCCAGCATTTT.

Only a few counts were recorded for this clone. V usage is TRBV7-8 and J usage is TRBJ2-7; D may be TRBD1 (6 bases). The CDR3 totals 13 residues. Deletions cut 5 bases from V and 8 bases from J, with 16 bases between. Germline CDR1 SGHVS, CDR2 FQNEAQ. Here the CDR3 reads CASSHISTGKQYF. The CDR3, as DNA: TGTGCCAGCAGCCACATTAGTACAGGGAAGCAGTACTTC.